A selection of T cell receptor beta chains follows, all from one sample in a study of tumor-infiltrating lymphocytes in primary liver carcinoma. TCRdb ran MiXCR on the multiplex PCR reads and lists one entry per CDR3 protein. The table lists about 96,000 distinct CDR3 sequences, 55% to 75% of them singletons. Input material: tumor-adjacent normal liver tissue. These receptors were taken from a man between 35 and 55 years old with primary liver carcinoma and hepatitis B virus infection. CDR3s include the opening cysteine and the closing phenylalanine or tryptophan. The order of the fields is V gene, clone size, J gene, CDR3 length, D gene, CDR3 DNA, CDR3 protein. A D gene is named only where the DNA matches it firmly. Clone size appears in some rows only: once, few, many, or a class for an expanded clone.

V: TRBV11-2; size: -; J: TRBJ2-3; length: 16; D: TRBD2; DNA: TGTGCCAGCAGACTCGGACTAGCGGGAGGGCCGTATACGGAGTATTTT; CDR3: CASRLGLAGGPYTEYF
V: TRBV5-6; size: -; J: TRBJ2-7; length: 14; D: -; DNA: TGTGCCAGCAGATTCGGGGCGGTGGGCGATGAGCAGTACTTC; CDR3: CASRFGAVGDEQYF
V: TRBV6-5; size: -; J: TRBJ2-6; length: 18; D: TRBD1; DNA: TGTGTCAGCAGTCTTCGGACAGGGATGAAAGCTGGGACCAACGTCCTGAATTTC; CDR3: CVSSLRTGMKAGTNVLNF
V: TRBV5-1; size: -; J: TRBJ2-3; length: 14; D: -; DNA: TGCGCCAGCAGCTTAGGGCAGTGTTCAGATACGCAGTATTTT; CDR3: CASSLGQCSDTQYF
V: TRBV6-5; size: -; J: TRBJ2-5; length: 15; D: TRBD1; DNA: TGTACCAACAGTATGACAGGGGTCAACCAAGAGACCCAGTACTTC; CDR3: CTNSMTGVNQETQYF
V: TRBV10-2; size: many; J: TRBJ2-1; length: 18; D: TRBD2; DNA: TGCGCCAGCAGTGAGCCCCGGACTAGCGGGAGTGGGGCCTTAGTGCAGTTCTTC; CDR3: CASSEPRTSGSGALVQFF
V: TRBV6-2/TRBV6-3; size: many; J: TRBJ2-7; length: 13; D: -; DNA: TGTGCCAGCAGTTCGGTTCCTCCCTACGAGCAGTACTTC; CDR3: CASSSVPPYEQYF
V: TRBV10-3; size: many; J: TRBJ2-2; length: 14; D: -; DNA: TGTGCCATCAGTGATAGCGGAGGAGCCGGGGAGCTGTTTTTT; CDR3: CAISDSGGAGELFF
V: TRBV11-2; size: -; J: TRBJ2-3; length: 14; D: TRBD1; DNA: TGTGCCAGTAGCTTAGATCAGGGGGCTTATACGCAGTATTTT; CDR3: CASSLDQGAYTQYF
V: TRBV24-1; size: -; J: TRBJ1-5; length: 15; D: -; DNA: TGTGCCACCAGTGAGCCCGGGACCATTGACCAGCCCCAGCATTTT; CDR3: CATSEPGTIDQPQHF
V: TRBV7-2; size: -; J: TRBJ2-7; length: 12; D: -; DNA: TGTGCCATCAGCTACGGGGGCTACGAACAGTACTTC; CDR3: CAISYGGYEQYF
V: TRBV4-2; size: many; J: TRBJ2-5; length: 13; D: -; DNA: TGTGCCAGCAGCCAAGAGGCTGGGGAGACCCAGTACTTC; CDR3: CASSQEAGETQYF
V: TRBV7-8; size: many; J: TRBJ2-7; length: 13; D: -; DNA: TGTGCCAGCAGCTTAGGAACCGGAGCCGAGCAGTACTTC; CDR3: CASSLGTGAEQYF
V: TRBV10-3; size: many; J: TRBJ1-1; length: 15; D: TRBD1; DNA: TGTGCCATCAGTGAGGACAGGGGTAAGGACACTGAAGCTTTCTTT; CDR3: CAISEDRGKDTEAFF
V: TRBV14; size: -; J: TRBJ1-1; length: 14; D: -; DNA: TGTGCCAGCAGCCGGGGGGGGGTTGACACTGAAGCTTTCTTT; CDR3: CASSRGGVDTEAFF
V: TRBV28; size: -; J: TRBJ2-5; length: 15; D: TRBD2; DNA: TGTGCCAGCAGTTTAAACAGGCGGGGGGGAGAGACCCAGTACTTC; CDR3: CASSLNRRGGETQYF
V: TRBV29-1; size: -; J: TRBJ2-1; length: 16; D: -; DNA: TGCAGCATTGAAGATCGGAAGCGAACGGCGGGCGATGAGCAATTCTTC; CDR3: CSIEDRKRTAGDEQFF
V: TRBV28; size: -; J: TRBJ2-1; length: 15; D: -; DNA: TGTGCCAGCTGCCCCATTCGGGGTGCCTACAATGAGCAGTTCTTC; CDR3: CASCPIRGAYNEQFF
V: TRBV6-4; size: -; J: TRBJ2-3; length: 15; D: TRBD2; DNA: TGTGCCAGCAGTGAAGCTAGCGGGAGCACAGATACGCAGTATTTT; CDR3: CASSEASGSTDTQYF
V: TRBV12-3/TRBV12-4; size: many; J: TRBJ1-1; length: 15; D: -; DNA: TGTGCCAGCAGTTTTGGGTCAGTAAGGGTGAGCGGTGCTTTCTTT; CDR3: CASSFGSVRVSGAFF
V: TRBV4-2; size: -; J: TRBJ2-1; length: 16; D: TRBD2; DNA: TGTGCCAGTAGCGTAACCGGGACTAGCGGGGTCAATGAGCAATTCTTC; CDR3: CASSVTGTSGVNEQFF
V: TRBV10-3; size: -; J: TRBJ2-2; length: 14; D: -; DNA: TGTGCCATCAGTAAGTCCAGGGATGACGGGGGGCTGTTTTTT; CDR3: CAISKSRDDGGLFF
V: TRBV11-2; size: -; J: TRBJ2-6; length: 14; D: -; DNA: TGTGCCAGCAGCACATTAAATGGGGCCAACGTCCTGACTTTC; CDR3: CASSTLNGANVLTF
V: TRBV11-2; size: -; J: TRBJ2-7; length: 11; D: -; DNA: TGTGCCAGCAGCGCGACAATCGTGCAATACTTC; CDR3: CASSATIVQYF
V: TRBV11-2; size: -; J: TRBJ2-7; length: 15; D: -; DNA: TGTGCCAGTAGCATATCTGTGGGATTATCCTACGAGCAGTACTTC; CDR3: CASSISVGLSYEQYF
V: TRBV7-8; size: few; J: TRBJ2-5; length: 17; D: TRBD1; DNA: TGTGCCAGCAGCTTAGGGGCCGGACAGGGTCCCAAGGAGACCCAGTACTTC; CDR3: CASSLGAGQGPKETQYF
V: TRBV11-2; size: once; J: TRBJ2-3; length: 18; D: TRBD2; DNA: TGTGCCAGCAGCTCAACTACTAGAGGGAGGGCGGGGCAAGATACGCAGTATTTT; CDR3: CASSSTTRGRAGQDTQYF
V: TRBV4-1; size: -; J: TRBJ2-3; length: 15; D: -; DNA: TGCGCCAGCAGCCAAGTTGGATTTGCCAGGGATACGCAGTATTTT; CDR3: CASSQVGFARDTQYF
V: TRBV11-2; size: -; J: TRBJ2-1; length: 18; D: -; DNA: TGTGCCAGCAGCTTAGCAGGCCTTAAATTCCTCTACTACAATGAGCAGTTCTTC; CDR3: CASSLAGLKFLYYNEQFF
V: TRBV11-1; size: -; J: TRBJ2-5; length: 19; D: -; DNA: TGTGCCAGCAGCCCGCACTCGGAGGTCAGGGAGGACTTCCAAGAGACCCAGTACTTC; CDR3: CASSPHSEVREDFQETQYF
V: TRBV29-1; size: -; J: TRBJ2-1; length: 12; D: -; DNA: TGCAGTGTTGAATCTAATAGATATGGGCAGTTCTTC; CDR3: CSVESNRYGQFF
V: TRBV30; size: -; J: TRBJ2-5; length: 16; D: -; DNA: TGTGCATGGAGTGGCCCCCCCGTGCCAGACCAAGAGACCCAGTACTTC; CDR3: CAWSGPPVPDQETQYF
V: TRBV4-1; size: many; J: TRBJ2-4; length: 16; D: -; DNA: TGCGCCAGCAGCCTCGGACAGTTCGGAGCCAAAAACATTCAGTACTTC; CDR3: CASSLGQFGAKNIQYF
V: TRBV30; size: -; J: TRBJ2-3; length: 15; D: -; DNA: TGTCCCTGGACCTTGTCAGGAGGGTACACAGATACGCAGTATTTT; CDR3: CPWTLSGGYTDTQYF
V: TRBV29-1; size: many; J: TRBJ1-2; length: 16; D: TRBD1; DNA: TGCAGCGTCGCAACCCTATCGGACAGGGGGCCGAATGGCTACACCTTC; CDR3: CSVATLSDRGPNGYTF
V: TRBV5-1; size: -; J: TRBJ2-2; length: 14; D: TRBD1; DNA: TGCGCCAGCAGCCCCGACAGGGAAGTCGGGGAGCTGTTTTTT; CDR3: CASSPDREVGELFF
V: TRBV10-3; size: -; J: TRBJ1-5; length: 14; D: -; DNA: TGTGCCATTCCCGACTGGTATAGCATTCAGCCCCAGCATTTT; CDR3: CAIPDWYSIQPQHF
V: TRBV11-2; size: -; J: TRBJ2-1; length: 14; D: -; DNA: TGTGCCAGCAGCTCCCGGGGCGGGCCGTCCGAGCAGTTCTTC; CDR3: CASSSRGGPSEQFF
V: TRBV5-5; size: -; J: TRBJ2-1; length: 13; D: -; DNA: TGTGCCAGCAGTTACTGGCGGGAAAATGAGCAGTCCTTC; CDR3: CASSYWRENEQSF
V: TRBV11-2; size: -; J: TRBJ2-7; length: 13; D: -; DNA: TGTGCGAGCCAACGGGACCCCACCTACGATCAGTACTTC; CDR3: CASQRDPTYDQYF
V: TRBV4-2; size: once; J: TRBJ2-7; length: 17; D: -; DNA: TGTGCCAGCAACCAAGCAGGTTCCCCTCGGTGGTCTGGCGAGCAGTACTTC; CDR3: CASNQAGSPRWSGEQYF
V: TRBV29-1; size: many; J: TRBJ2-1; length: 14; D: TRBD2; DNA: TGCAGCGCTGGGGCTAGCGGGAGATCGAATGAGCAGTTCTTC; CDR3: CSAGASGRSNEQFF
V: TRBV12-3/TRBV12-4; size: -; J: TRBJ2-2; length: 13; D: TRBD1; DNA: TGTGCCAGCAGCCCGACAGGGCCCGGGGAGCTCTTTTTT; CDR3: CASSPTGPGELFF
V: TRBV10-2; size: once; J: TRBJ2-2; length: 16; D: -; DNA: TGCGCCAGCAGTGATGCAGTTCGGTCGCTCACAGGGGAGCTGTTTTTT; CDR3: CASSDAVRSLTGELFF